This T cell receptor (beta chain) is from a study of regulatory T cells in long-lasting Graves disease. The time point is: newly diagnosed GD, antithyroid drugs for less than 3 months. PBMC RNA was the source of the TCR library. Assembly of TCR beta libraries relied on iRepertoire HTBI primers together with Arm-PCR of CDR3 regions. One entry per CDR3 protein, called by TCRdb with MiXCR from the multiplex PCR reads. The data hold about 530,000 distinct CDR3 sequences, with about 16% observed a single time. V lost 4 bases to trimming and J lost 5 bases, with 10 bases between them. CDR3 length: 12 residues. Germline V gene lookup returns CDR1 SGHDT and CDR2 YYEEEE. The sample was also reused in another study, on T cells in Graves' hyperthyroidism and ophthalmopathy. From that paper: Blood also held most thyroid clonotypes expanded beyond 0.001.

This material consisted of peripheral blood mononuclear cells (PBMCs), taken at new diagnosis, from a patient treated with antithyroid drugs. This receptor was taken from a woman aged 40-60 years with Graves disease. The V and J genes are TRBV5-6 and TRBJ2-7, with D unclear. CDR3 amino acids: CASSAIAHEQYF. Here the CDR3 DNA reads TGTGCCAGCAGCGCAATAGCTCACGAGCAGTACTTC.